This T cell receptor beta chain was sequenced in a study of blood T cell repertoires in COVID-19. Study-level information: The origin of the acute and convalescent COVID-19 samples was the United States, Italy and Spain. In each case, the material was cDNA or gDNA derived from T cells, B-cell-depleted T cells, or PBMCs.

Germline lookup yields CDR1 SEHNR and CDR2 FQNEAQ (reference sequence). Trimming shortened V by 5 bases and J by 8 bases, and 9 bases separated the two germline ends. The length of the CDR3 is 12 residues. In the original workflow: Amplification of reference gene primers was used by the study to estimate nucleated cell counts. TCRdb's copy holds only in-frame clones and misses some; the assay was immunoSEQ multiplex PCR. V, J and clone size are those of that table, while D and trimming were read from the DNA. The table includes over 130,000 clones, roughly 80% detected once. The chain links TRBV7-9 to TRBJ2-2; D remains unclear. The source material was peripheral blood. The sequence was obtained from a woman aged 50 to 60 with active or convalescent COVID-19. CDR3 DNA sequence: TGTGCCAGCAGCCTGAGTGAGGGGGAGCTGTTTTTT. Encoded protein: CASSLSEGELFF.